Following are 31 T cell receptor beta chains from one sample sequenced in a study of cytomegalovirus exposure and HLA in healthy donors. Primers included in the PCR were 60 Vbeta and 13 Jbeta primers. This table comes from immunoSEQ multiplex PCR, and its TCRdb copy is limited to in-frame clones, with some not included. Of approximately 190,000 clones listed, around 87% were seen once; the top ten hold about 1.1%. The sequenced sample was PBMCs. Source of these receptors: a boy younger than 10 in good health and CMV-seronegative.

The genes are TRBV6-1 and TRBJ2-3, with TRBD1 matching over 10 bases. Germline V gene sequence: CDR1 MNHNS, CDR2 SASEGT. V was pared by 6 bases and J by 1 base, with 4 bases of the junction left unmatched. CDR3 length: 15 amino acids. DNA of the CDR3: TGTGCCAGCAGAACCGGGACAGGGGGCACAGATACGCAGTATTTT. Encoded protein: CASRTGTGGTDTQYF.

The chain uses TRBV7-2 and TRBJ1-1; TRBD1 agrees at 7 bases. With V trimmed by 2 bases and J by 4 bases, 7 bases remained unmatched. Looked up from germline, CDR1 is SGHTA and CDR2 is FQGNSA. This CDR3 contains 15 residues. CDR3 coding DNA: TGTGCCAGCAGCTTATCCCGTGAGGGGGCCACTGAAGCTTTCTTT. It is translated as CASSLSREGATEAFF. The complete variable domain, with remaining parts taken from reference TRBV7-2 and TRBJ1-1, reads GAGVSQSPSNKVTEKGKDVELRCDPISGHTALYWYRQSLGQGLEFLIYFQGNSAPDKSGLPSDRFSAERTGGSVSTLTIQRTQQEDSAVYLCASSLSREGATEAFFGQGTRLTVV.

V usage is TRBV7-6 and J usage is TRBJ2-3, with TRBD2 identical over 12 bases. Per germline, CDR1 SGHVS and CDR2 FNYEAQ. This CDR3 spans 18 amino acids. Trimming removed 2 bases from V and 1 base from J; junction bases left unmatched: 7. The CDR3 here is CASSLSRTSGKGTDTQYF. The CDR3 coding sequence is TGTGCCAGCAGCTTATCTCGGACTAGCGGGAAGGGCACAGATACGCAGTATTTT.

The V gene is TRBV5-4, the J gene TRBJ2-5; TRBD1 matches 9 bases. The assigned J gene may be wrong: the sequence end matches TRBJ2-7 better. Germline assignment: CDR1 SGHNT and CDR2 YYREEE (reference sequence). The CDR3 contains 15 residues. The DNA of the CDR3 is TGTGCCAGCAGCTTGGCCGGGACAGGGCCCCACGAGCAGTACTTC. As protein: CASSLAGTGPHEQYF.

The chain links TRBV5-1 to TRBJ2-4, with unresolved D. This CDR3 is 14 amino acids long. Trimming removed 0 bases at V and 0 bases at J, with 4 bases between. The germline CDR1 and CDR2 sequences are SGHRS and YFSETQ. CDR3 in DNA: TGCGCCAGCAGCTTGGAACAAGCCAAAAACATTCAGTACTTC. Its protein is CASSLEQAKNIQYF.

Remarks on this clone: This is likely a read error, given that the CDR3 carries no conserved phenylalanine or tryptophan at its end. Written as DNA, the CDR3 is TGCGCCAGCAGCTTGGGACAGGGTGGGTTCGATAACTATGGCTACACCCTC. Its protein is CASSLGQGGFDNYGYTL. The chain uses TRBV5-1 and TRBJ1-2; 7 nucleotides match TRBD1. CDR3 length: 17 amino acids. Trimming took 0 bases from V and 1 from J; bases not matched to a gene: 9. Per the germline V gene, CDR1 is SGHRS and CDR2 is YFSETQ.

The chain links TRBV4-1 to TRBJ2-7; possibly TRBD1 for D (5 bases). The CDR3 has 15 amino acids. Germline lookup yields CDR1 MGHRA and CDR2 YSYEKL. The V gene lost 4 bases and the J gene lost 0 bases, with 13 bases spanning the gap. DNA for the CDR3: TGCGCCAGCAGCCCCAAGCAGGGTACCTCCTACGAGCAGTACTTC. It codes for CASSPKQGTSYEQYF.

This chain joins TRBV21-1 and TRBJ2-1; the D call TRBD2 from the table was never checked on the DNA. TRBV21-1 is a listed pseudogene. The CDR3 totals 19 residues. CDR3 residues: CASSIGGQMGLAEYNEQFF. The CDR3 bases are TGTGCCAGCAGCATTGGGGGACAAATGGGACTAGCGGAGTACAATGAGCAGTTCTTC.

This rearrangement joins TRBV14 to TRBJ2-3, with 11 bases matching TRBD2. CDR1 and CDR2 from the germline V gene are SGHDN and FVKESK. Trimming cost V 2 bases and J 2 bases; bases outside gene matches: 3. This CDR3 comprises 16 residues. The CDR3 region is CASSQPSGGNTDTQYF. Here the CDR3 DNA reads TGTGCCAGCAGCCAACCTAGCGGGGGGAACACAGATACGCAGTATTTT.

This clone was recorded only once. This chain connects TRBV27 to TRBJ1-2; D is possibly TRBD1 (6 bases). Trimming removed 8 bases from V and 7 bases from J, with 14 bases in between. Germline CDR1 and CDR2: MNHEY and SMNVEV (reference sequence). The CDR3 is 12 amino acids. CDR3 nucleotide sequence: TGTGCCAGCGGTCTCCGACAGGTTGGCTACACCTTC. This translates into CASGLRQVGYTF.

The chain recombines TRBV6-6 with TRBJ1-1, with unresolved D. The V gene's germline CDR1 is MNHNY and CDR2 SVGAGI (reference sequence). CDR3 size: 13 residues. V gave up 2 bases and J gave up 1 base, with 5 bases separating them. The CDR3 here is CASSYNGNTEAFF. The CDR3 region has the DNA TGTGCCAGCAGTTACAACGGGAACACTGAAGCTTTCTTT.

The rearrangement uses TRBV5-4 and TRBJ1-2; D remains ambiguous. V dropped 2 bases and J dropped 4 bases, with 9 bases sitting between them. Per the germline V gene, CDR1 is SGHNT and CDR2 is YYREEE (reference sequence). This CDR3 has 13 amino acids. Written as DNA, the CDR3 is TGTGCCAGCAGCTTTCGGGATACCTATGGCTACACCTTC. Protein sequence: CASSFRDTYGYTF.

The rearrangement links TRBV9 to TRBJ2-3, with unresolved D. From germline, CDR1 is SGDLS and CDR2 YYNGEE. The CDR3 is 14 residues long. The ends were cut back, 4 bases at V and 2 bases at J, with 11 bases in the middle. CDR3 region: CASSPPRDTDTQYF. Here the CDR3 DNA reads TGTGCCAGCAGCCCGCCGAGAGACACAGATACGCAGTATTTT.

CDR3 loop: CASITRDSGNEKLFF. The CDR3 DNA sequence: TGTGCCAGCATCACCCGGGACAGTGGGAATGAAAAACTGTTTTTT. The genes are TRBV2 and TRBJ1-4; the match to TRBD1 covers 7 bases. From germline, CDR1 is SNHLY and CDR2 FYNNEI. The CDR3 has 15 residues. V shed 7 bases, J shed 5 bases, and the junction held 10 bases outside the gene matches. The variable domain in full, completed from reference TRBV2 and TRBJ1-4, reads EPEVTQTPSHQVTQMGQEVILRCVPISNHLYFYWYRQILGQKVEFLVSFYNNEISEKSEIFDDQFSVERPDGSNFTLKIRSTKLEDSAMYFCASITRDSGNEKLFFGSGTQLSVL.

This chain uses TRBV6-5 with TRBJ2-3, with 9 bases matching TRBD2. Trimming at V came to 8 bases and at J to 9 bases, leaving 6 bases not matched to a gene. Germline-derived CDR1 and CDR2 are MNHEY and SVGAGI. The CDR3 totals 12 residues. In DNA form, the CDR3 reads TGTGCCAGCGGGCCGGGACTAGCCACGCAGTATTTT. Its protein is CASGPGLATQYF.

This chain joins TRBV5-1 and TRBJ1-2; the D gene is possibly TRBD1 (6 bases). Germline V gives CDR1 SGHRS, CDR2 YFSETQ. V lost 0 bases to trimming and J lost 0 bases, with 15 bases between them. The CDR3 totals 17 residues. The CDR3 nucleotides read TGCGCCAGCAGCTTGGAGGCGACAGGAGCAGCTAACTATGGCTACACCTTC. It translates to CASSLEATGAANYGYTF.

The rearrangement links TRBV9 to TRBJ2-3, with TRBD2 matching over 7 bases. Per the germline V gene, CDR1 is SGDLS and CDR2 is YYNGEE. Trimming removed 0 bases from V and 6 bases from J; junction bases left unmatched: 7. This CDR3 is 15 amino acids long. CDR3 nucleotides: TGTGCCAGCAGCGTAGGGCGGGAGAGGTTCGATACGCAGTATTTT. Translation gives CASSVGRERFDTQYF.

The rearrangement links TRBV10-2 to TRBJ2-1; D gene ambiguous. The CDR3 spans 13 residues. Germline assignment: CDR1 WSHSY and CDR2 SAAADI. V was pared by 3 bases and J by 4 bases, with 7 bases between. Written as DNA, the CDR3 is TGCGCCAGCAGTGATCCCCCGTACAATGAGCAGTTCTTC. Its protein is CASSDPPYNEQFF.

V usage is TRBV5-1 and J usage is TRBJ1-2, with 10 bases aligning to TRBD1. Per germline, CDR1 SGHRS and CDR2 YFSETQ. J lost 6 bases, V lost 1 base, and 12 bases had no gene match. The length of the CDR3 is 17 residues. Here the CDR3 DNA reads TGCGCCAGCAGCTTGTTATCCGCGGGACAGGGGAGGAATGGCTACACCTTC. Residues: CASSLLSAGQGRNGYTF.

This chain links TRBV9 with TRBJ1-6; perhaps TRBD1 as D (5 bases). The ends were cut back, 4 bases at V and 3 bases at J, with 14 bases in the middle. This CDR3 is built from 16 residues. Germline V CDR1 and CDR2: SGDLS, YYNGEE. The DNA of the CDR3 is TGTGCCAGCAGCCCAGGGCGGGGGGACTATAATTCACCCCTCCACTTT. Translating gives CASSPGRGDYNSPLHF.

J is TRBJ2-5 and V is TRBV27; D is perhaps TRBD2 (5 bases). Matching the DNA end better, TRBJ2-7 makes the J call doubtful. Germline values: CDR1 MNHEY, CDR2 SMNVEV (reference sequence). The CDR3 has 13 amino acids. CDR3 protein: CASSLGGLYEQYF. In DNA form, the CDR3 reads TGTGCCAGCAGTTTAGGCGGACTCTACGAGCAGTACTTC.

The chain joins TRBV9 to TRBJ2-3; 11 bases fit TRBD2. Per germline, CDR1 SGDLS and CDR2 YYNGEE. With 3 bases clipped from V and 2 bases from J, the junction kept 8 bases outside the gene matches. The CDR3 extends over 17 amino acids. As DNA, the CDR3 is TGTGCCAGCAGCGGCGGGACTAGCGGACTTTTCACAGATACGCAGTATTTT. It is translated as CASSGGTSGLFTDTQYF.

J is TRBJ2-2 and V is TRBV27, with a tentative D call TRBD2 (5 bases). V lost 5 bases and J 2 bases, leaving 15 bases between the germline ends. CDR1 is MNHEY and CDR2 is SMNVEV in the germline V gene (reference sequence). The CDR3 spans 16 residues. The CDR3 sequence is CASSPRAGVNTGELFF. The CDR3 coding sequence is TGTGCCAGCAGTCCCCGTGCCGGGGTAAACACCGGGGAGCTGTTTTTT.

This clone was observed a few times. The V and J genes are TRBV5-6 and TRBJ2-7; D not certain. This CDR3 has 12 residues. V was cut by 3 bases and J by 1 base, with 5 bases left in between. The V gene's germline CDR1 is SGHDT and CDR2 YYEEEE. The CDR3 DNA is TGTGCCAGCAGCTCGTTATCCTACGAGCAGTACTTC. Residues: CASSSLSYEQYF.

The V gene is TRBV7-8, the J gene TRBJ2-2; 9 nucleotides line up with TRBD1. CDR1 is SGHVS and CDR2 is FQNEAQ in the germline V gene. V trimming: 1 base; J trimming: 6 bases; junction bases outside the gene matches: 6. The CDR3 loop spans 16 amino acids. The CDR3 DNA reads TGTGCCAGCAGCTTAGGGACAGGGGAGTTCCCCGGGGAGCTGTTTTTT. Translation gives CASSLGTGEFPGELFF.

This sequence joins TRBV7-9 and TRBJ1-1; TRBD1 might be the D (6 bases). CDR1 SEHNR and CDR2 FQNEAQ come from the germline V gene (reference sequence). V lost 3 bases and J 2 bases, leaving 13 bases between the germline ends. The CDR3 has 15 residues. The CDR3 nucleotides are TGTGCCAGCAGCTTTGACACAGGGTTTAACACTGAAGCTTTCTTT. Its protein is CASSFDTGFNTEAFF.

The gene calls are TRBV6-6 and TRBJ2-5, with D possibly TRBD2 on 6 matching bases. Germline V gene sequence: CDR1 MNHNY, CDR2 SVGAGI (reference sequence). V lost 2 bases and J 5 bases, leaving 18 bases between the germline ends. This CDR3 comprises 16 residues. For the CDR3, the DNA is TGTGCCAGCAGTTACCCCGCTGGGGGGTTGGGGGAGACCCAGTACTTC. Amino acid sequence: CASSYPAGGLGETQYF.

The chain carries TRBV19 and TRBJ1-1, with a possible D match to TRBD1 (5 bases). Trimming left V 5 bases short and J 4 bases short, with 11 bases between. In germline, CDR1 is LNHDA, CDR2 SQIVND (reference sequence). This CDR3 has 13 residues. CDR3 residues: CASSYQGGTEAFF. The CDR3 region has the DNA TGTGCCAGTAGTTATCAGGGCGGCACTGAAGCTTTCTTT.

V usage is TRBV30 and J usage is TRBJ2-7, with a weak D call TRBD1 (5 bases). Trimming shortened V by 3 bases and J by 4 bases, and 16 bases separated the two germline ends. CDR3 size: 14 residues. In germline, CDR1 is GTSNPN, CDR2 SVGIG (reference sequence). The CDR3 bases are TGTGCCTGGAGGTCGGCAGGGTTTAGGTACGAGCAGTACTTC. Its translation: CAWRSAGFRYEQYF. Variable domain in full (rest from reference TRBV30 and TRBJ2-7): SQTIHQWPATLVQPVGSPLSLECTVEGTSNPNLYWYRQAAGRGLQLLFYSVGIGQISSEVPQNLSASRPQDRQFILSSKKLLLSDSGFYLCAWRSAGFRYEQYFGPGTRLTVT.

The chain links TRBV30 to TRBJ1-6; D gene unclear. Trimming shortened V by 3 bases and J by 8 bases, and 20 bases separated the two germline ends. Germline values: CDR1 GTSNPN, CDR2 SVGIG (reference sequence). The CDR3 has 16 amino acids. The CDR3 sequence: CAWSLSGISSYSPLHF. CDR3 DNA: TGTGCCTGGAGCCTGTCGGGGATCAGCAGTTATTCACCCCTCCACTTT.

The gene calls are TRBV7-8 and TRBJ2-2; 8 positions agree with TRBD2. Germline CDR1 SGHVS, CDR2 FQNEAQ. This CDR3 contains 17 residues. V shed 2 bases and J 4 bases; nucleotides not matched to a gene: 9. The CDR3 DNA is TGTGCCAGCAGCTTATACTATGGGACTAGTATCACCGGGGAGCTGTTTTTT. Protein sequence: CASSLYYGTSITGELFF.